Shown below are 30 T cell receptor beta chains from a single sample sequenced in a study of CD8+ T cells in alopecia areata. Following extraction, RNA underwent reverse transcription to cDNA, which served as the sequencing template. The data were produced by immunoSEQ multiplex PCR, yet TCRdb's version contains in-frame clones alone and is incomplete. The sample consists of approximately 130,000 clones, around 63% of them appearing once. Stated treatment: oral pan-JAK inhibitor, 5-10 mg twice daily. The specimen was CD4+ T cells sorted from blood, collected at week 4, from a patient treated with tofacitinib. The receptors come from a human donor with alopecia areata.

The chain carries TRBV2 and TRBJ2-7; either TRBD1 or TRBD2 may supply D (5 bases each). V gave up 6 bases and J gave up 2 bases, with 14 bases separating them. The CDR3 extends over 14 amino acids. Germline values: CDR1 SNHLY, CDR2 FYNNEI. In DNA, the CDR3 is TGTGCCAGCAGCGTAGGGACGGGGACCTACGAGCAGTACTTC. This translates into CASSVGTGTYEQYF. Full variable domain (missing parts from reference TRBV2 and TRBJ2-7): EPEVTQTPSHQVTQMGQEVILRCVPISNHLYFYWYRQILGQKVEFLVSFYNNEISEKSEIFDDQFSVERPDGSNFTLKIRSTKLEDSAMYFCASSVGTGTYEQYFGPGTRLTVT.

The rearrangement links TRBV30 to TRBJ1-1, with 7 bases fitting TRBD1. The CDR3 contains 12 residues. Trimming removed 3 bases from V and 4 bases from J; junction bases left unmatched: 2. Germline CDR1 and CDR2: GTSNPN and SVGIG (reference sequence). CDR3 nucleotide sequence: TGTGCCTGGAGACAGGGGACCACTGAAGCTTTCTTT. This sequence encodes CAWRQGTTEAFF.

V and J are TRBV4-1 and TRBJ2-1; 13 bases agree with TRBD2. V dropped 4 bases and J dropped 7; count of bases not matched to a gene: 4. The CDR3 has 15 amino acids. Germline V gives CDR1 MGHRA, CDR2 YSYEKL. The CDR3 reads CASSPGLAGANEQFF. The CDR3 DNA follows: TGCGCCAGCAGCCCTGGACTAGCGGGAGCGAATGAGCAGTTCTTC.

This clone occurred once. This chain links TRBV25-1 with TRBJ2-5; tentatively, D is TRBD2 (6 bases). V was clipped by 3 bases and J by 0 bases, with 11 bases between them. The CDR3 length is 15 residues. Germline lookup yields CDR1 MGHDK and CDR2 SYGVNS. DNA of the CDR3: TGTGCCAGCAGTGATGAGGAGCGGGACCAAGAGACCCAGTACTTC. Its translation is CASSDEERDQETQYF.

V is TRBV5-1 and J is TRBJ2-7; 8 nucleotides match TRBD2. CDR1 and CDR2 from the germline V gene are SGHRS and YFSETQ. This CDR3 has 16 residues. V shed 3 bases, J shed 0 bases, and the junction held 8 bases outside the gene matches. The CDR3: CASSSPGGGLSYEQYF. CDR3 coding DNA: TGCGCCAGCAGCTCCCCTGGCGGGGGGCTCTCCTACGAGCAGTACTTC.

This clone has only a few counts. CDR3 in amino acids: CASSPLGTGGGWETQYF. The CDR3, as DNA: TGTGCCAGCAGCCCCCTTGGGACAGGGGGCGGATGGGAGACCCAGTACTTC. The chain recombines TRBV7-2 with TRBJ2-5; 12 bases are a match to TRBD1. This CDR3 region has 17 residues. V was pared by 5 bases and J by 5 bases, with 12 bases of the junction left unmatched. Per germline, CDR1 SGHTA and CDR2 FQGNSA.

This chain uses TRBV9 with TRBJ1-1; 7 bases are shared with TRBD1. V gave up 5 bases and J gave up 3 bases; unmatched junction bases: 7. This CDR3 has 14 amino acids. Germline lookup yields CDR1 SGDLS and CDR2 YYNGEE. CDR3: CASSTGVKDTEAFF. The CDR3 DNA is TGTGCCAGCAGTACAGGGGTCAAAGACACTGAAGCTTTCTTT.

The rearrangement links TRBV5-6 to TRBJ1-4; D is unclear. The CDR3 totals 12 residues. V was cut by 0 bases and J by 8 bases, with 5 bases left in between. In germline, CDR1 is SGHDT, CDR2 YYEEEE. The CDR3 region is CASSLGGEKLFF. CDR3 DNA sequence: TGTGCCAGCAGCTTGGGTGGAGAAAAACTGTTTTTT.

The chain recombines TRBV4-2 with TRBJ1-5, with 8 nucleotides matching TRBD1. The CDR3 spans 16 residues. The germline V gene has CDR1 LGHNA and CDR2 YNFKEQ. With 0 bases clipped from V and 1 base from J, the junction kept 2 bases outside the gene matches. The CDR3 DNA is TGTGCCAGCAGCCAAGATGGACAGGGAAGCAATCAGCCCCAGCATTTT. This translates into CASSQDGQGSNQPQHF.

The chain joins TRBV11-2 to TRBJ2-7; TRBD1 aligns across 8 bases. Losses at the gene ends were 5 bases for V and 6 bases for J; bases not matched to a gene: 9. CDR1 is SGHAT and CDR2 is FQNNGV in the germline V gene. The CDR3 totals 14 residues. The chain's CDR3 is CASSTSGTGPEQYF. CDR3 nucleotide sequence: TGTGCCAGCAGCACCTCCGGGACAGGCCCCGAGCAGTACTTC.

This chain links TRBV6-6 with TRBJ2-5; D not certain. Germline V gene sequence: CDR1 MNHNY, CDR2 SVGAGI (reference sequence). The CDR3 is 15 amino acids. The germline V and J ends were trimmed by 0 bases and 5 bases, with 13 bases remaining between them. DNA for the CDR3: TGTGCCAGCAGTTACTCGAAAGGGATAGGGGAGACCCAGTACTTC. This encodes CASSYSKGIGETQYF.

The chain links TRBV27 to TRBJ2-7, with 9 bases matching TRBD2. The ends lost 5 bases at V and 2 bases at J; junction bases unmatched: 10. The CDR3 sequence is 16 residues long. Germline assignment: CDR1 MNHEY and CDR2 SMNVEV (reference sequence). The CDR3 region has the DNA TGTGCCAGCAGTACCCGACTAGCGGAGGCCCCCTACGAGCAGTACTTC. It encodes CASSTRLAEAPYEQYF.

As concerns this clone: Other DNA variants within this sample encode the same CDR3. The J gene is TRBJ2-7, the V gene TRBV30; D unclear. CDR1 and CDR2 (germline): GTSNPN, SVGIG (reference sequence). Deletions cut 0 bases from V and 4 bases from J, with 7 bases between. The CDR3 is 12 residues long. The CDR3 protein is CAWSVQGYEQYF. CDR3 nucleotides: TGTGCCTGGAGTGTACAAGGGTACGAGCAGTACTTC.

V is TRBV2 and J is TRBJ2-5; D perhaps matches TRBD2 (6 bases). Between the trimmed V and J ends, which lost 4 bases and 7 bases, there was a span of 16 bases. CDR1 is SNHLY, CDR2 FYNNEI, per germline. The CDR3 loop spans 14 amino acids. CDR3 nucleotides: TGTGCCAGCAGTGGGTTGATAGGAGGGGTGACCCAGTACTTC. Residues: CASSGLIGGVTQYF.

This sequence joins TRBV29-1 and TRBJ2-5; 13 bases fit TRBD2. The V gene end was trimmed by 6 bases and the J gene end by 2 bases; junction bases not matched to a gene: 9. Germline CDR1 reads SQVTM; CDR2 reads ANQGSEA. The CDR3 totals 16 residues. CDR3 DNA: TGCAGCGTAGTGGGACTAGCGGGGCTAAATCAAGAGACCCAGTACTTC. Translating gives CSVVGLAGLNQETQYF.

The chain is built from TRBV9 and TRBJ2-5, with D perhaps TRBD1 (6 bases). This CDR3 has 16 amino acids. Germline loops: CDR1 SGDLS, CDR2 YYNGEE. V lost 3 bases to trimming and J lost 0 bases, with 15 bases between them. The CDR3 reads CASSAPRGGYQETQYF. The CDR3 nucleotides are TGTGCCAGCAGCGCGCCCCGAGGGGGTTACCAAGAGACCCAGTACTTC.

The genes are TRBV5-4 and TRBJ1-1; possibly TRBD1 for D (5 bases). V shed 5 bases and J shed 1 base, with 15 bases lying between them. The CDR3 covers 15 residues. The germline gives CDR1 SGHNT, CDR2 YYREEE (reference sequence). The CDR3: CASRPGGVGNTEAFF. CDR3 nucleotides: TGTGCCAGCAGGCCTGGAGGGGTCGGGAACACTGAAGCTTTCTTT.

The chain employs TRBV28 and TRBJ2-1, with D perhaps given as TRBD1 or TRBD2 (5 bases each). CDR1 and CDR2 (germline): MDHEN, SYDVKM. V shed 5 bases and J shed 2 bases, with 13 bases lying between them. There are 15 residues in the CDR3. The DNA of the CDR3 is TGTGCCAGCAGTGGGGTGGGGGTCCCCTACAATGAGCAGTTCTTC. Its protein product is CASSGVGVPYNEQFF.

The chain couples TRBV19 to TRBJ1-2, with D possibly TRBD1 on 5 matching bases. CDR3 size: 13 residues. Germline V gene lookup returns CDR1 LNHDA and CDR2 SQIVND (reference sequence). V was trimmed by 3 bases and J by 6 bases, leaving 11 bases between them. CDR3 protein: CASSIRPGHGYTF. In DNA form, the CDR3 reads TGTGCCAGTAGTATTCGGCCAGGGCATGGCTACACCTTC.

In this sample, this clone turned up a few times. V gene TRBV19 combines with J gene TRBJ2-5; 7 bases are shared with TRBD2. Per germline, CDR1 LNHDA and CDR2 SQIVND (reference sequence). The CDR3 runs 15 residues. The V segment lost 4 bases and the J segment 9 bases; nucleotides outside the gene matches: 14. The CDR3 here is CASSKGVADRGAQYF. As DNA, the CDR3 is TGTGCCAGTAGTAAGGGAGTTGCGGACCGGGGGGCCCAGTACTTC.

The chain has TRBV9 and TRBJ2-1, with TRBD2 matching over 14 bases. V was pared by 3 bases and J by 7 bases, with 9 bases of the junction left unmatched. Looked up from germline, CDR1 is SGDLS and CDR2 is YYNGEE. The CDR3 has 17 amino acids. The CDR3 sequence: CASSATSGGANRNEQFF. The CDR3 bases are TGTGCCAGCAGCGCGACTAGCGGGGGGGCCAATAGGAATGAGCAGTTCTTC.

This rearrangement joins TRBV30 to TRBJ2-1; possible D gene TRBD2, 5 bases. Trimming removed 2 bases from V and 8 bases from J, with 16 bases in between. Germline V gene sequence: CDR1 GTSNPN, CDR2 SVGIG (reference sequence). This CDR3 spans 14 amino acids. The CDR3 protein is CAWSKGGSQYEQFF. The CDR3 region has the DNA TGTGCCTGGAGTAAGGGCGGGTCGCAGTATGAGCAGTTCTTC.

The V gene is TRBV7-9, the J gene TRBJ2-2, with D perhaps matching TRBD1 (6 bases). The CDR3 sequence is 15 residues long. From germline, CDR1 is SEHNR and CDR2 FQNEAQ (reference sequence). Trimming left V 3 bases short and J 2 bases short, with 10 bases between. CDR3 nucleotide sequence: TGTGCCAGCAGCTTCCGGGACATCAACACCGGGGAGCTGTTTTTT. Protein: CASSFRDINTGELFF.

The chain employs TRBV9 and TRBJ1-1; D remains unclear. CDR3 length: 15 residues. Germline CDR1 reads SGDLS; CDR2 reads YYNGEE. V was pared by 0 bases and J by 0 bases, with 9 bases between. The DNA of the CDR3 is TGTGCCAGCAGCGTAGAGCCCAGTATGAACACTGAAGCTTTCTTT. Protein product: CASSVEPSMNTEAFF.

This clone has more than one count but fewer than ten. The rearrangement uses TRBV28 and TRBJ2-5; 10 bases align to TRBD1. This CDR3 spans 15 amino acids. CDR1 MDHEN and CDR2 SYDVKM come from the germline V gene. Germline trimming cut 3 bases from V and 5 bases from J; bases unmatched to any gene: 6. CDR3 protein: CASSFWDRGGETQYF. The CDR3 region has the DNA TGTGCCAGCAGTTTCTGGGACAGGGGAGGGGAGACCCAGTACTTC.

This clone was observed a handful of times. The gene calls are TRBV7-9 and TRBJ2-7; TRBD2 matches 10 bases. Germline trimming cut 3 bases from V and 1 base from J; bases unmatched to any gene: 6. The length of the CDR3 is 16 residues. Germline V gives CDR1 SEHNR, CDR2 FQNEAQ (reference sequence). CDR3 sequence reads: CASSLAGTSDSYEQYF. The CDR3 nucleotides read TGTGCCAGCAGCTTGGCCGGGACTAGCGATTCCTACGAGCAGTACTTC.

This chain links TRBV6-5 with TRBJ1-5; D is uncertain. The germline CDR1 and CDR2 sequences are MNHEY and SVGAGI. The CDR3 length is 15 residues. V shed 9 bases and J shed 0 bases, with 15 bases lying between them. The CDR3 DNA sequence: TGTGCCAGAGCATGGCAGCCCTTTAGCAATCAGCCCCAGCATTTT. As protein: CARAWQPFSNQPQHF.

This clone was seen more than once but under ten times. Distinct nucleotide sequences in the sample also encode this CDR3. The rearrangement links TRBV7-9 to TRBJ2-7; D possibly corresponds to TRBD2 (5 bases). Germline loops: CDR1 SEHNR, CDR2 FQNEAQ (reference sequence). V was shortened by 5 bases and J by 5 bases, with 7 bases between the two germline ends. The CDR3 contains 11 residues. CDR3 protein: CASSLGDEQYF. The DNA of the CDR3 is TGTGCCAGCAGCCTGGGAGACGAGCAGTACTTC.

This chain uses TRBV27 with TRBJ1-2; no reliable D call. The V and J ends lost 7 bases and 2 bases respectively, with 11 bases between them. Germline CDR1 MNHEY, CDR2 SMNVEV (reference sequence). This CDR3 is 13 amino acids long. In nucleotides, the CDR3 is TGTGCCAGCAAATCCCTCCTAAACTATGGCTACACCTTC. This gives the protein CASKSLLNYGYTF.

The chain uses TRBV2 and TRBJ2-1; tentative D call: TRBD2 (7 bases). The CDR3 loop spans 17 amino acids. The germline CDR1 and CDR2 sequences are SNHLY and FYNNEI. Trimming took 2 bases from V and 7 from J, leaving 21 bases between them. In DNA form, the CDR3 reads TGTGCCAGCAGTGAAAGGTTGGTGGGCGGGGGCGTAAATGAGCAGTTCTTC. It specifies CASSERLVGGGVNEQFF.